This note documents a single T cell receptor beta chain sequence. The CDR3 end falls 3 residues outside the read, so it is completed with the germline J gene. The data were obtained in a study of T cells in women clearing cervical HPV infection. Looking at the study overall: Cases' blood sampling followed lesion detection by median around 160 days (90 to 200).

Trimming removed 3 bases from V and 6 bases from J; junction bases left unmatched: 6. The CDR3 consists of 16 residues. Germline V lookup: CDR1 SGHRS, CDR2 YFSETQ. Data came from immunoSEQ multiplex PCR; TCRdb stores just in-frame clones and leaves some out. The table lists about 40,000 clones. V and J are TRBV5-1 and TRBJ2-1; 13 nucleotides align to TRBD2. This clonotype originated in a woman aged 18 to 69 with a cervical HPV16 infection that either progressed to CIN3+ or cleared (not recorded which). Sequencing was performed on blood buffy coat. CDR3 DNA, as far as it was read: TGCGCCAGCAGCTGGGAACTAGCGGGGGGGCGCAATGAG. Its translation: CASSWELAGGRNE. The entire CDR3 is CASSWELAGGRNEQFF.